A selection of T cell receptor beta chains follows, all from one sample in a study of control samples from healthy donors and cancer patients. TCRdb keeps only in-frame clones here, not all; method: immunoSEQ multiplex PCR. The repertoire consists of about 82,000 clones, with 94% occurring once and the leading ten covering roughly 5%. The sample taken for sequencing was blood. The source is a young woman in good health. The CDR3 runs from the conserved cysteine through the conserved F or W. The order of the fields is V gene, J gene, clone size, D gene, CDR3 DNA, CDR3 protein. A D gene is named only where the DNA matches it firmly. Size is stated for part of the rows, as once, few or many counts, or as a class when the clone is expanded.

V gene: TRBV4-3
J gene: TRBJ2-2
clone size: NA
D gene: NA
CDR3 DNA: TGCGCCAGCAGCCAAGATTACTTAGTGGGGGAGCTGTTTTTT
CDR3 protein: CASSQDYLVGELFF

V gene: TRBV14
J gene: TRBJ1-1
clone size: NA
D gene: NA
CDR3 DNA: TGTGCCAGCAGCCAAGAAGTGGGGACGTTTTTTCGGGCCACTGAAGCTTTCTTT
CDR3 protein: CASSQEVGTFFRATEAFF

V gene: TRBV7-6
J gene: TRBJ2-1
clone size: NA
D gene: NA
CDR3 DNA: TGTGCCAGCAGCTTTCTCGGATACAATGAGCAGTTCTTC
CDR3 protein: CASSFLGYNEQFF

V gene: TRBV19
J gene: TRBJ2-5
clone size: NA
D gene: NA
CDR3 DNA: TGTGCCAGTAGTACGGGGAACCAAGAGACCCAGTACTTC
CDR3 protein: CASSTGNQETQYF

V gene: TRBV27
J gene: TRBJ2-2
clone size: NA
D gene: NA
CDR3 DNA: TGTGCCAGCACCTCCGCGGGACCGGAGGAGCTGTTTTTT
CDR3 protein: CASTSAGPEELFF

V gene: TRBV27
J gene: TRBJ2-3
clone size: NA
D gene: NA
CDR3 DNA: TGTGCCAGCAGTTTATCCCGGGGGATCAGGGATACGCAGTATTTT
CDR3 protein: CASSLSRGIRDTQYF

V gene: TRBV21-1
J gene: TRBJ1-5
clone size: NA
D gene: NA
CDR3 DNA: TGTGCCAGCAGCATAGGTATAGTGGTTGGGATTCAACAGGGGTTCAATCAGCCCCAGCATTTT
CDR3 protein: CASSIGIVVGIQQGFNQPQHF

V gene: TRBV5-4
J gene: TRBJ2-4
clone size: NA
D gene: TRBD1
CDR3 DNA: TGTGCCAGCAGCCCCGACGGCACAGGGGGAGGTGACTTC
CDR3 protein: CASSPDGTGGGDF

V gene: TRBV4-3
J gene: TRBJ2-3
clone size: NA
D gene: NA
CDR3 DNA: TGCGCCAGCAGCCAAGGGGGAGATACGCAGTATTTT
CDR3 protein: CASSQGGDTQYF

V gene: TRBV5-1
J gene: TRBJ2-7
clone size: NA
D gene: NA
CDR3 DNA: TGCGCCAGCAGCTATGCGGGAAATCCGTCCTACGAGCAGTACTTC
CDR3 protein: CASSYAGNPSYEQYF

V gene: TRBV23-1
J gene: TRBJ1-4
clone size: NA
D gene: NA
CDR3 DNA: TGCGCCAGCAGACAAGGTAAAAGGAGTGAAAAACTGTTTTTT
CDR3 protein: CASRQGKRSEKLFF

V gene: TRBV6-6
J gene: TRBJ1-3
clone size: NA
D gene: NA
CDR3 DNA: TGTGCCAGCAGTTACCAGATATGGGCGTCTGGAAACACCATATATTTT
CDR3 protein: CASSYQIWASGNTIYF

V gene: TRBV7-2
J gene: TRBJ1-1
clone size: NA
D gene: TRBD1
CDR3 DNA: TGTGCCAGCAGCTCTCGACAGGGCTCTCCGAACACTGAAGCTTTCTTT
CDR3 protein: CASSSRQGSPNTEAFF

V gene: TRBV18
J gene: TRBJ1-2
clone size: NA
D gene: TRBD1
CDR3 DNA: TGTGCCAGCTCACCATTCGTTGATACCGGGACAGGGCCTTTC
CDR3 protein: CASSPFVDTGTGPF

V gene: TRBV24-1
J gene: TRBJ1-5
clone size: NA
D gene: NA
CDR3 DNA: TGTGCCACCAGTTTGGGTAGCAATCAGCCCCAGCATTTT
CDR3 protein: CATSLGSNQPQHF

V gene: TRBV15
J gene: TRBJ2-1
clone size: NA
D gene: TRBD2
CDR3 DNA: TGTGCCACCAGCAGACTAGCGGGAAACAATGAGCAGTTCTTC
CDR3 protein: CATSRLAGNNEQFF

V gene: TRBV7-2
J gene: TRBJ2-7
clone size: NA
D gene: TRBD2
CDR3 DNA: TGTGCCAGCAGCTTAAGGACTAGCAGCGAGCAGTACTTC
CDR3 protein: CASSLRTSSEQYF

V gene: TRBV9
J gene: TRBJ1-2
clone size: NA
D gene: NA
CDR3 DNA: TGTGCCAGCGAGCAGAACTATGGCTACACCTTC
CDR3 protein: CASEQNYGYTF

V gene: TRBV9
J gene: TRBJ2-1
clone size: NA
D gene: TRBD2
CDR3 DNA: TGTGCCAGCAGCGTAGCGGGGGGGCCCGCCTACAATGAGCAGTTCTTC
CDR3 protein: CASSVAGGPAYNEQFF

V gene: TRBV29-1
J gene: TRBJ2-3
clone size: once
D gene: NA
CDR3 DNA: TGCAGCGTTGAAATTGCTCGGCCCTCGGGGGTTGACGCAGATACGCAGTATTTT
CDR3 protein: CSVEIARPSGVDADTQYF

V gene: TRBV7-3
J gene: TRBJ2-2
clone size: NA
D gene: TRBD1
CDR3 DNA: TGTGCCAGCAGCTTAGCCCCGGGACAGGGACAGACCGGGGAGCTGTTTTTT
CDR3 protein: CASSLAPGQGQTGELFF